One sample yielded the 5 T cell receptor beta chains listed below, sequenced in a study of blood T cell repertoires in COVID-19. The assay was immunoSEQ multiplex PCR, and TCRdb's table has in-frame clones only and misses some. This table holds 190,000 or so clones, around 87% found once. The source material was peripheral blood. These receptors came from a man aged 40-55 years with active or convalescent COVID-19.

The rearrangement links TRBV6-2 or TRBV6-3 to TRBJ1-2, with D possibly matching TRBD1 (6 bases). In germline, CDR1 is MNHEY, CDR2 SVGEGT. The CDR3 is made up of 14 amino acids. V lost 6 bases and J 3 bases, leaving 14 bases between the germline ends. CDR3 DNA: TGTGCCAGCAGCTATACCGACAGGTACTATGGCTACACCTTC. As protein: CASSYTDRYYGYTF.

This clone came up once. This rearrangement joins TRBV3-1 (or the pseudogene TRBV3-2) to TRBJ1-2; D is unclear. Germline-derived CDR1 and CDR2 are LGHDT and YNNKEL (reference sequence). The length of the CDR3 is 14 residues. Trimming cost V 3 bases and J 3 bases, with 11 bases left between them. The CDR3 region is CASSHRRAYYGYTF. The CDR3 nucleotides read TGTGCCAGCAGCCATAGGAGGGCTTACTATGGCTACACCTTC.

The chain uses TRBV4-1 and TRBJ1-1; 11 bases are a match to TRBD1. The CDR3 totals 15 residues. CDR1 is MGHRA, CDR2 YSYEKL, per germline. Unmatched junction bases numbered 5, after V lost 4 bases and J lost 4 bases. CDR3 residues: CASSRAGTGGTEAFF. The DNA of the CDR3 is TGCGCCAGCAGCCGAGCCGGGACAGGGGGCACTGAAGCTTTCTTT.

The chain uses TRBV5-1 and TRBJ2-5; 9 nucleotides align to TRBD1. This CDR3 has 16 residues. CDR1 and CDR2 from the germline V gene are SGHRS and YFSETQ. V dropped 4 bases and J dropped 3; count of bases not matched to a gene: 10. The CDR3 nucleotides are TGCGCCAGCAGCCCGGGACAGGGAAGTCGAAAAGAGACCCAGTACTTC. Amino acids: CASSPGQGSRKETQYF. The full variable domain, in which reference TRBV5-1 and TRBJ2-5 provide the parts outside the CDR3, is KAGVTQTPRYLIKTRGQQVTLSCSPISGHRSVSWYQQTPGQGLQFLFEYFSETQRNKGNFPGRFSGRQFSNSRSEMNVSTLELGDSALYLCASSPGQGSRKETQYFGPGTRLLVL.

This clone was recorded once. The CDR3 reads CAISEGQWRPPNSPLHF. The CDR3 nucleotides are TGTGCCATCAGTGAGGGGCAATGGAGGCCTCCCAATTCACCCCTCCACTTT. The chain combines TRBV10-3 with TRBJ1-6; D unresolved. The CDR3 has 17 residues. Germline values: CDR1 ENHRY, CDR2 SYGVKD. Trimming pared 2 bases from V and 7 bases from J, leaving 18 bases between.